This TCR beta chain derives from a study of cytomegalovirus exposure and HLA in healthy donors. Libraries were prepared by immunoSEQ multiplex PCR; TCRdb keeps only in-frame clonotypes and omits some of them. Among roughly 120,000 clones listed, approximately 88% were seen once. Germline V gene sequence: CDR1 SGDLS, CDR2 YYNGEE. Trimming removed 3 bases from V and 6 bases from J, with 10 bases in between. This CDR3 contains 13 residues. Comments on this clone: Its target is unknown.

General study points: Cytomegalovirus status was reportedly diagnosed by the classifier with high sensitivity and specificity. A list of about 180 TCR beta chains associated with cytomegalovirus was given.

The clonotype originates from a man aged 18-30 years in good health and CMV-seronegative. The sequenced sample was PBMCs. The rearrangement links TRBV9 to TRBJ2-1; D is undetermined. Here the CDR3 DNA reads TGTGCCAGCAGCGGCTCTTTGAGCAATGAGCAGTTCTTC. Protein: CASSGSLSNEQFF.